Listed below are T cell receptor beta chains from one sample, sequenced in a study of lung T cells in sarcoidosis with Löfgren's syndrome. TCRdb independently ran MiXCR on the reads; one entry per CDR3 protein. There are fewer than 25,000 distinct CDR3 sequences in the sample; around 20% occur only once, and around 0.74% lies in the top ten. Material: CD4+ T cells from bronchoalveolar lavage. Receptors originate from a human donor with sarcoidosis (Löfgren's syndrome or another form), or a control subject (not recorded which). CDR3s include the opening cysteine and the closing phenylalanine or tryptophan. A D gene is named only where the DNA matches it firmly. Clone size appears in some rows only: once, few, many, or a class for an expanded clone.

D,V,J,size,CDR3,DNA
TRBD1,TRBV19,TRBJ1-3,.,CASSPRGQTSGNTIYF,TGTGCCAGTAGTCCCCGGGGACAGACCTCTGGAAACACCATATATTTT
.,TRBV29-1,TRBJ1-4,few,CSVKFRTEATNEKLFF,TGCAGCGTTAAGTTCCGGACGGAGGCAACTAATGAAAAACTGTTTTTT
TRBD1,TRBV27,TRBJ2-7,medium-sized,CASSLSTGQGAYEQYF,TGTGCCAGCAGTTTATCGACCGGGCAGGGGGCCTACGAGCAGTACTTC
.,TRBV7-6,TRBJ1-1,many,CASSLVGGEGTEAFF,TGTGCCAGCAGTCTAGTTGGGGGTGAAGGTACTGAAGCTTTCTTT
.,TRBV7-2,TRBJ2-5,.,CASSSWTGRAETQYF,TGTGCCAGCAGCTCGTGGACAGGGAGGGCAGAGACCCAGTACTTC
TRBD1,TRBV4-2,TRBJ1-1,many,CASSRWVGQGLYPTPNTEAFF,TGTGCCAGCAGTAGATGGGTGGGACAGGGGTTGTATCCGACTCCGAACACTGAAGCTTTCTTT
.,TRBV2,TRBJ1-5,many,CASSARGQPQHF,TGTGCCAGCAGTGCGCGGGGTCAGCCCCAGCATTTT
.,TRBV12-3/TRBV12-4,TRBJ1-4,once,CASSKRITEKLFF,TGTGCCAGCAGTAAACGGATAACTGAAAAACTGTTTTTT
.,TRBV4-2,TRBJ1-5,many,CASSQGGEAGQPQHF,TGTGCCAGCAGCCAAGGGGGGGAAGCGGGGCAGCCCCAGCATTTT
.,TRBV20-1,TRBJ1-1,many,CSARDQTFMNTEAFF,TGCAGTGCTAGAGACCAGACGTTCATGAACACTGAAGCTTTCTTT
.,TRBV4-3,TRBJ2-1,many,CASSQDVRMDEQFF,TGCGCCAGCAGCCAAGATGTTCGGATGGATGAGCAGTTCTTC
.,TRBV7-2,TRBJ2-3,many,CASSYPGRGGGSGPTDTQYF,TGTGCCAGCAGCTACCCGGGTCGAGGGGGCGGGAGTGGACCCACAGATACGCAGTATTTT
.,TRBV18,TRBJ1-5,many,CASSPRGRGINNQPQHF,TGTGCCAGCTCACCACGAGGTCGTGGAATAAACAATCAGCCCCAGCATTTT
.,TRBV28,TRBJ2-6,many,CASSLGGGGGANVLTF,TGTGCCAGCAGTTTAGGAGGGGGCGGTGGGGCCAACGTCCTGACTTTC
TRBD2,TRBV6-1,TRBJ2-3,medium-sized,CASTHAGADTQYF,TGTGCCAGCACCCACGCGGGGGCAGATACGCAGTATTTT
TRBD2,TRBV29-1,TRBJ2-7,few,CSTRGGAQGEQYF,TGCAGCACCCGCGGGGGGGCGCAGGGCGAGCAGTACTTC
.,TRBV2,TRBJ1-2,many,CASGAGRNYGYTF,TGTGCCAGCGGGGCGGGTCGGAACTATGGCTACACCTTC
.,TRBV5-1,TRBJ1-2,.,CASSPLDSGGYTF,TGCGCCAGCAGCCCCCTGGACAGCGGTGGCTACACCTTC
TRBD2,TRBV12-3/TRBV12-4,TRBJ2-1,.,CASSPSSGHYNEQFF,TGTGCCAGCAGCCCTTCTAGCGGCCACTACAATGAGCAGTTCTTC
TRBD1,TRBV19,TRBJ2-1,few,CASRQGEEQFF,TGTGCCAGTCGACAGGGAGAGGAGCAGTTCTTC
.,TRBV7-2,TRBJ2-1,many,CASSLNDYNEQFF,TGTGCCAGCAGCTTGAATGACTACAATGAGCAGTTCTTC
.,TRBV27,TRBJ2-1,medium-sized,CASSLSGPLHRIYNEQFF,TGTGCCAGCAGTTTATCAGGGCCACTTCACCGAATTTACAATGAGCAGTTCTTC
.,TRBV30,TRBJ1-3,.,CALGHTVSGNTIYF,TGTGCCTTAGGACACACGGTCTCTGGAAACACCATATATTTT
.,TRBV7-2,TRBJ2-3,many,CASSFSGLRTDTQYF,TGTGCCAGCAGCTTTAGCGGACTACGCACAGATACGCAGTATTTT
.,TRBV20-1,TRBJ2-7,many,CSARDYRTRSYEQYF,TGCAGTGCTAGAGATTATAGGACAAGATCCTACGAGCAGTACTTC
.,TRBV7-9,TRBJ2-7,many,CASSFSGGHEQYF,TGTGCCAGCAGCTTTAGCGGCGGGCACGAGCAGTACTTC
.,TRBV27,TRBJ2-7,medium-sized,CASSQQDLISYEQYF,TGTGCCAGCAGCCAACAGGACTTAATCTCCTACGAGCAGTACTTC
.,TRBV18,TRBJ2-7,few,CASSPPSRIASEQYF,TGTGCCAGCTCACCACCTTCTCGGATAGCCTCAGAGCAGTACTTC
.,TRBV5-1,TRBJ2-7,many,CASSLYSGLDEQYF,TGCGCCAGCAGCTTGTATTCCGGTCTGGACGAGCAGTACTTC
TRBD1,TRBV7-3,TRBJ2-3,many,CASSLTGPDTQYF,TGTGCCAGCAGCTTGACAGGGCCTGATACGCAGTATTTT
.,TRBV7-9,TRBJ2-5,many,CASSLAVAPQETQYF,TGTGCCAGCAGCTTAGCGGTCGCCCCCCAAGAGACCCAGTACTTC
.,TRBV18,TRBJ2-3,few,CASSPRDTQYF,TGTGCCAGCTCACCAAGAGATACGCAGTATTTT
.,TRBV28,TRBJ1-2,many,CASTPGDPLYYGYTF,TGTGCCTCGACGCCAGGGGATCCTCTCTACTATGGCTACACCTTC
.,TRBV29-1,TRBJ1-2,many,CSVASNYGYTF,TGCAGCGTTGCAAGTAACTATGGCTACACCTTC
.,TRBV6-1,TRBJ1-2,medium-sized,CASSLQTGRPLGYTF,TGTGCCAGCAGCCTACAAACGGGGAGGCCGCTGGGCTACACCTTC
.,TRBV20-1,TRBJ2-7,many,CSAPVGLHEQYF,TGCAGTGCCCCAGTGGGTCTCCACGAGCAGTACTTC
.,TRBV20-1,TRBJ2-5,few,CSSRIIGGLLETQYF,TGCAGTTCTAGGATCATCGGGGGTTTGTTGGAGACCCAGTACTTC
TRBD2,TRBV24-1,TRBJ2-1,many,CATSDVLADSYNEQFF,TGTGCCACCAGTGATGTACTAGCGGACTCCTACAATGAGCAGTTCTTC
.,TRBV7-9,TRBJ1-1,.,CASSLGVLDTEAFF,TGTGCCAGCAGCTTAGGGGTTCTGGACACTGAAGCTTTCTTT
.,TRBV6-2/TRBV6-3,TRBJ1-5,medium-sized,CASSYLSGRTNQPQHF,TGTGCCAGCAGTTACCTCTCTGGCAGAACCAATCAGCCCCAGCATTTT
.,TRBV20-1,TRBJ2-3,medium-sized,CSARDLRRSTDTQYF,TGCAGTGCTAGAGATCTTCGCAGGAGCACAGATACACAGTATTTT
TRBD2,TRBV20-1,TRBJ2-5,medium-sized,CSARAGRKETQYF,TGCAGTGCTAGGGCCGGGAGGAAAGAGACCCAGTACTTC
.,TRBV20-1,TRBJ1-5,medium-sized,CSAREKGLLPGAQHF,TGCAGTGCTAGAGAGAAAGGGCTTCTCCCCGGAGCCCAGCATTTT
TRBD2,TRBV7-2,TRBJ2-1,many,CASSPPSGRSYNEQFF,TGTGCCAGCAGCCCACCCAGCGGGAGGTCCTACAATGAGCAGTTCTTC
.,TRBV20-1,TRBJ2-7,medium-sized,CSARVQGSYEQYF,TGCAGTGCTAGAGTACAGGGTTCCTACGAGCAGTACTTC
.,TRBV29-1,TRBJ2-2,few,CSASVRGKNTGELFF,TGCAGCGCATCCGTAAGGGGGAAGAACACCGGGGAGCTGTTTTTT
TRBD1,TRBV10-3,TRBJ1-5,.,CAIRAGTGVQPQHF,TGTGCCATCAGAGCTGGGACAGGGGTCCAGCCCCAGCATTTT
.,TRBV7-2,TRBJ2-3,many,CASSTSRGSDTQYF,TGTGCCAGCAGCACCTCCAGGGGCTCAGATACGCAGTATTTT
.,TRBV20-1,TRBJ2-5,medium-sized,CSARDPGGETQYF,TGCAGTGCTAGAGATCCAGGTGGAGAGACCCAGTACTTC
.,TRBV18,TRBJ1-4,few,CASSPQSRQEKLFF,TGTGCCAGCTCACCCCAGTCACGTCAGGAAAAACTGTTTTTT
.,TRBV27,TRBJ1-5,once,CASNLFSGGDSSQPQHF,TGTGCCAGCAATTTATTTTCGGGGGGTGATAGCAGTCAGCCCCAGCATTTT
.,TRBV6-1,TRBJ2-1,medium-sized,CASSRVNEQFF,TGTGCCAGCAGTCGGGTCAATGAGCAGTTCTTC
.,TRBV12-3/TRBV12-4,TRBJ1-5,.,CASSWRGNQPQHF,TGTGCCAGCAGTTGGAGGGGCAATCAGCCCCAGCATTTT
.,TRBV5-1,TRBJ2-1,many,CASSLAGAGIYNEQFF,TGCGCCAGCAGCTTGGCCGGCGCTGGGATCTACAATGAGCAGTTCTTC